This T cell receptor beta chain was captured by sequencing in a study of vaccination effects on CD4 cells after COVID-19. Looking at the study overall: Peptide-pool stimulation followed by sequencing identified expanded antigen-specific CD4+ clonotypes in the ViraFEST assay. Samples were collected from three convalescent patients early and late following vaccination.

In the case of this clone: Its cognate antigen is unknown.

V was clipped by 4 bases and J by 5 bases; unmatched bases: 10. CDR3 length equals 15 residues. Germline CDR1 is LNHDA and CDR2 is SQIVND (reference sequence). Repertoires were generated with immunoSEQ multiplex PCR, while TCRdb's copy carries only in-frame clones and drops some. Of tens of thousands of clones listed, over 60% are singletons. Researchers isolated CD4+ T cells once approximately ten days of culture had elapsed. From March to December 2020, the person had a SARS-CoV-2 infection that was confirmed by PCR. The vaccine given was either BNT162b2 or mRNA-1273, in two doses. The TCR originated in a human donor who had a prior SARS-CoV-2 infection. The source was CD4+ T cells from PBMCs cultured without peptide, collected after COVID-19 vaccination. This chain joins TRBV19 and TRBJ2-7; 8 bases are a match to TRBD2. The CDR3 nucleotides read TGTGCCAGTAGTACGTTCAGGCGGGAGGTCCACGAGCAGTACTTC. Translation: CASSTFRREVHEQYF.